Shown below are 30 T cell receptor beta chains from a single sample sequenced in a study of T cells in narcolepsy. Profiled with immunoSEQ multiplex PCR; TCRdb holds only in-frame clones, not every one. The table records approximately 30,000 clones, around 80% of them present only once. Sequenced input: CD45RA- memory CD4+ T cells from PBMCs. These TCRs come from a human donor with narcolepsy.

This clone was seen only a few times. The CDR3 protein is CASSFPTGVQPQHF. The CDR3 DNA sequence: TGTGCCAGCAGTTTTCCAACAGGGGTTCAGCCCCAGCATTTT. This chain connects TRBV28 to TRBJ1-5; 7 nucleotides align to TRBD1. The germline V gene has CDR1 MDHEN and CDR2 SYDVKM. V was clipped by 3 bases and J by 6 bases; unmatched bases: 5. There are 14 residues in the CDR3.

The chain links TRBV18 to TRBJ2-3, with TRBD2 identical over 11 bases. The CDR3 runs to 16 residues. The V and J ends lost 1 base and 5 bases, in that order; junction bases with no gene match: 5. Germline V lookup: CDR1 KGHSH, CDR2 LQKENI. This CDR3 reads CASSPLAGGPQDTQYF. CDR3 DNA sequence: TGTGCCAGCTCACCACTAGCGGGGGGGCCTCAAGATACGCAGTATTTT.

On this clone: A junction end diverges from the germline sequence, so it may reflect a read error. V usage is TRBV2 and J usage is TRBJ1-6; D is unclear. The CDR3 length is 14 residues. Germline lookup yields CDR1 SNHLY and CDR2 FYNNEI. Here the CDR3 reads CARRDGLPNSPLHF. In DNA, the CDR3 is TGTGCCCGCAGAGACGGTCTCCCCAATTCACCCCTCCACTTT.

J is TRBJ2-1 and V is TRBV19; the D gene is possibly TRBD1 (7 bases). The CDR3 totals 14 residues. Between the trimmed V and J ends, which lost 6 bases and 4 bases, there was a span of 13 bases. From germline, CDR1 is LNHDA and CDR2 SQIVND (reference sequence). CDR3 DNA: TGTGCCAGTAGGGGGGGACAGCGATACAATGAGCAGTTCTTC. It encodes CASRGGQRYNEQFF.

The chain combines TRBV6-5 with TRBJ1-2; D possibly corresponds to TRBD1 (5 bases). The CDR3 has 13 amino acids. Germline values: CDR1 MNHEY, CDR2 SVGAGI. V was shortened by 6 bases and J by 5 bases, with 13 bases between the two germline ends. The chain's CDR3 is CASSPGTVYGYTF. CDR3 bases: TGTGCCAGCAGCCCCGGGACGGTTTATGGCTACACCTTC.

The chain couples TRBV5-5 to TRBJ1-1; D perhaps matches TRBD1 (6 bases). The germline CDR1 and CDR2 sequences are SGHKS and YYEKEE (reference sequence). Trimming removed 0 bases at V and 4 bases at J, with 19 bases between. This CDR3 has 17 amino acids. CDR3 amino acids: CASSLVLVGGAVTEAFF. CDR3 DNA sequence: TGTGCCAGCAGCTTGGTGTTGGTGGGGGGCGCGGTCACTGAAGCTTTCTTT.

In this sample, this clone turned up once. This chain links TRBV11-1 with TRBJ2-5; 7 bases match TRBD2. V gave up 4 bases and J gave up 4 bases; unmatched junction bases: 6. CDR3 length: 14 residues. Germline V gene lookup returns CDR1 SGHAT and CDR2 FQDESV (reference sequence). Here the CDR3 DNA reads TGTGCCAGCAGCTCACGGACTAGTTTAGAGACCCAGTACTTC. This sequence encodes CASSSRTSLETQYF.

This clone has only one observation. The chain couples TRBV7-3 to TRBJ1-1; tentatively, D is TRBD1 (5 bases). The V gene's germline CDR1 is SGHTA and CDR2 FQGTGA. The CDR3 covers 13 residues. V shed 5 bases and J shed 4 bases, with 11 bases lying between them. The CDR3 loop reads CASSQWGGTEAFF. The CDR3 DNA is TGTGCCAGCAGCCAATGGGGGGGCACTGAAGCTTTCTTT.

The V and J genes are TRBV7-2 and TRBJ2-5, with a tentative D call TRBD2 (7 bases). This CDR3 region has 16 residues. In germline, CDR1 is SGHTA, CDR2 FQGNSA. Trimming took off 5 bases at V and 4 bases at J, with 20 bases between the two ends. The CDR3 sequence is CASSGRGNRELETQYF. DNA for the CDR3: TGTGCCAGCAGCGGGAGGGGGAATCGAGAACTAGAGACCCAGTACTTC. The full variable domain, its missing parts supplied by reference TRBV7-2 and TRBJ2-5, is GAGVSQSPSNKVTEKGKDVELRCDPISGHTALYWYRQSLGQGLEFLIYFQGNSAPDKSGLPSDRFSAERTGGSVSTLTIQRTQQEDSAVYLCASSGRGNRELETQYFGPGTRLLVL.

The gene calls are TRBV7-2 and TRBJ1-1; 7 bases align to TRBD1. Germline-derived CDR1 and CDR2 are SGHTA and FQGNSA. Trimming cost V 1 base and J 4 bases; bases outside gene matches: 12. This CDR3 comprises 17 residues. In DNA form, the CDR3 reads TGTGCCAGCAGCTTAGGATTATACAGGGGAGGAAGCACTGAAGCTTTCTTT. Translating it yields CASSLGLYRGGSTEAFF. The variable domain in full, with the rest retrieved from reference TRBV7-2 and TRBJ1-1, is GAGVSQSPSNKVTEKGKDVELRCDPISGHTALYWYRQSLGQGLEFLIYFQGNSAPDKSGLPSDRFSAERTGGSVSTLTIQRTQQEDSAVYLCASSLGLYRGGSTEAFFGQGTRLTVV.

In regard to this clone: The DNA is left out, because the CDR3 cannot be placed on it with certainty; the CDR3 is given as TCRdb lists it. This chain links TRBV27 with TRBJ1-2; the table's D call, TRBD1, was not checked against the DNA. Germline V gives CDR1 MNHEY, CDR2 SMNVEV (reference sequence). The CDR3 contains 15 residues when both ends are counted. This chain's CDR3 is CASSSSGQGDRGYTF.

The chain links TRBV7-8 to TRBJ2-7; D is unclear. Trimming removed 5 bases from V and 1 base from J, with 6 bases in between. Germline lookup yields CDR1 SGHVS and CDR2 FQNEAQ. The CDR3 loop spans 12 amino acids. The CDR3 nucleotides are TGTGCCAGCAGCCCCGGATCCTACGAGCAGTACGTC. It is translated as CASSPGSYEQYV.

CDR3 DNA sequence: TGTGCCAGCAGTGATAGTCCCCAGCCCCGAGATGGCTACACCTTC. Translation: CASSDSPQPRDGYTF. This chain uses TRBV6-4 with TRBJ1-2; no reliable D call. The CDR3 is made up of 15 amino acids. Per the germline V gene, CDR1 is MRHNA and CDR2 is SNTAGT. The ends were cut back, 3 bases at V and 6 bases at J, with 17 bases in the middle.

The genes are TRBV6-5 and TRBJ2-7; D perhaps matches TRBD1 (6 bases). The CDR3 consists of 15 residues. V lost 6 bases and J lost 0, with 15 bases in between. From germline, CDR1 is MNHEY and CDR2 SVGAGI. CDR3 bases: TGTGCCAGCAGACTGGACAGATTAGTCTCCTACGAGCAGTACTTC. It is translated as CASRLDRLVSYEQYF.

The chain employs TRBV4-2 and TRBJ2-5; D is perhaps TRBD1 (6 bases). The CDR3 sequence is 18 residues long. Trimming removed 0 bases from V and 2 bases from J, with 19 bases in between. CDR1 LGHNA and CDR2 YNFKEQ come from the germline V gene. The CDR3 region has the DNA TGTGCCAGCAGCCAAGAGGGGGCCAGGGGCCCCTTGCAAGAGACCCAGTACTTC. Translated, it gives CASSQEGARGPLQETQYF.

The chain is built from TRBV19 and TRBJ1-1; perhaps TRBD1 as D (5 bases). V lost 6 bases and J lost 1, with 15 bases in between. Germline assignment: CDR1 LNHDA and CDR2 SQIVND (reference sequence). This CDR3 comprises 15 residues. CDR3 nucleotides: TGTGCCAGTAGCGCACTGGGACGGCCGAACACTGAAGCTTTCTTT. Protein sequence: CASSALGRPNTEAFF.

As DNA, the CDR3 is TGTGCCAGCAGCCCCGCGGGCAGCGGGGGGGCCAATACGCAGTATTTT. Encoded protein: CASSPAGSGGANTQYF. V and J are TRBV4-2 and TRBJ2-3, with 10 bases fitting TRBD2. CDR3 size: 16 residues. Germline V gene lookup returns CDR1 LGHNA and CDR2 YNFKEQ. Trimming took 4 bases from V and 7 from J; bases not matched to a gene: 11.

The V call is TRBV6-6, the J call TRBJ2-3, with 7 bases that match TRBD1. Losses at the gene ends were 5 bases for V and 3 bases for J; bases not matched to a gene: 2. The CDR3 has 13 residues. Germline CDR1 MNHNY, CDR2 SVGAGI (reference sequence). CDR3 residues: CASSPDRTDTQYF. The CDR3, as DNA: TGTGCCAGCAGTCCGGACAGGACAGATACGCAGTATTTT.

The chain couples TRBV7-9 to TRBJ2-3; D uncertain. Germline V gene lookup returns CDR1 SEHNR and CDR2 FQNEAQ (reference sequence). This CDR3 has 12 residues. Trimming took off 7 bases at V and 2 bases at J, with 7 bases between the two ends. CDR3 sequence (DNA): TGTGCCAGCAACGTATACACAGATACGCAGTATTTT. This encodes CASNVYTDTQYF.

This clone was seen a single time. The V gene is TRBV7-8, the J gene TRBJ1-5; D ambiguous. Per the germline V gene, CDR1 is SGHVS and CDR2 is FQNEAQ. V dropped 2 bases and J dropped 2 bases, with 10 bases sitting between them. This CDR3 has 15 residues. The CDR3 nucleotides read TGTGCCAGCAGCTTACAAGGCGAGGGCAATCAGCCCCAGCATTTT. It encodes CASSLQGEGNQPQHF. The whole variable domain, remainder taken from reference TRBV7-8 and TRBJ1-5, is GAGVSQSPRYKVAKRGQDVALRCDPISGHVSLFWYQQALGQGPEFLTYFQNEAQLDKSGLPSDRFFAERPEGSVSTLKIQRTQQEDSAVYLCASSLQGEGNQPQHFGDGTRLSIL.

This sequence joins TRBV7-9 and TRBJ2-1; 7 bases line up with TRBD1. Germline loops: CDR1 SEHNR, CDR2 FQNEAQ (reference sequence). The CDR3 totals 13 residues. The trim removed 2 bases at V and 9 bases at J, leaving 4 bases unmatched. In DNA, the CDR3 is TGTGCCAGCAGCTTAAGGGGGCCGGGTGAGCAGTTCTTC. Amino acids: CASSLRGPGEQFF.

The chain combines TRBV28 with TRBJ1-4; D is unresolved. With 5 bases removed from V and 11 bases from J, the gap between germline ends came to 12 bases. The V gene's germline CDR1 is MDHEN and CDR2 SYDVKM. The CDR3 has 12 amino acids. The CDR3, as DNA: TGTGCCAGCAGTCCCGGGGTTGGGAAACTGTTTTTT. Amino acid sequence: CASSPGVGKLFF.

This sequence joins TRBV6-5 and TRBJ2-5; 7 bases fit TRBD1. The germline V gene encodes CDR1 MNHEY and CDR2 SVGAGI. CDR3 size: 14 residues. After removal of 0 bases from V and 5 bases from J, the junction contained 3 bases not matched to a gene. The CDR3 nucleotides are TGTGCCAGCAGTTACTCGAGACAGGGCGAGACCCAGTACTTC. Its translation: CASSYSRQGETQYF.

This chain uses TRBV6-4 with TRBJ1-1; D is possibly TRBD1 (5 bases). The V gene lost 4 bases and the J gene lost 8 bases, with 20 bases spanning the gap. The CDR3 is 15 residues long. CDR1 is MRHNA, CDR2 SNTAGT, per germline. The CDR3 DNA reads as TGTGCCAGCAGTGTCGGACCGGGGGGAGGATTGGAAGCTTTCTTT. Translation: CASSVGPGGGLEAFF.

The count of this clone is one. J is TRBJ2-2 and V is TRBV27; the D gene is possibly TRBD1 (5 bases). The V and J ends lost 7 bases and 2 bases respectively, with 11 bases between them. The CDR3 consists of 14 residues. CDR1 MNHEY and CDR2 SMNVEV come from the germline V gene (reference sequence). The CDR3 protein is CASTKGLNTGELFF. CDR3 nucleotides: TGTGCCAGCACGAAGGGGCTTAACACCGGGGAGCTGTTTTTT.

This chain links TRBV7-6 with TRBJ2-5, with TRBD1 identical over 7 bases. This CDR3 is built from 15 residues. With 4 bases clipped from V and 4 bases from J, the junction kept 9 bases outside the gene matches. Germline V gene lookup returns CDR1 SGHVS and CDR2 FNYEAQ. The CDR3 bases are TGTGCCAGCAGCTCCCCACAGGGGTGGGGAGAGACCCAGTACTTC. Protein: CASSSPQGWGETQYF.

The chain links TRBV29-1 to TRBJ1-2, with D possibly being TRBD1 (6 bases). This CDR3 region has 11 residues. With 4 bases removed from V and 6 bases from J, the gap between germline ends came to 9 bases. From germline, CDR1 is SQVTM and CDR2 ANQGSEA. As DNA, the CDR3 is TGCAGCGTTGTTGCAGGGGATGGCTACACCTTC. Its protein product is CSVVAGDGYTF.

The chain recombines TRBV7-2 with TRBJ1-1; 9 bases align to TRBD1. V gave up 0 bases and J gave up 14 bases; unmatched junction bases: 4. Germline values: CDR1 SGHTA, CDR2 FQGNSA. This CDR3 comprises 12 residues. The CDR3 region is CASSLAGTGPFF. In DNA, the CDR3 is TGTGCCAGCAGCTTAGCCGGGACAGGGCCCTTCTTT. Full variable domain (remainder filled in from reference TRBV7-2 and TRBJ1-1): GAGVSQSPSNKVTEKGKDVELRCDPISGHTALYWYRQSLGQGLEFLIYFQGNSAPDKSGLPSDRFSAERTGGSVSTLTIQRTQQEDSAVYLCASSLAGTGPFFGQGTRLTVV.

This clone was seen a few times. The CDR3 bases are TGTGCCAGCAGTCCCGTTCCAAACACTGAAGCTTTCTTT. It translates to CASSPVPNTEAFF. This rearrangement joins TRBV6-6 to TRBJ1-1; no reliable D call. The V end lost 5 bases, the J end lost 2 bases, and 9 bases lay between the germline ends. The CDR3 contains 13 residues. Germline V gene data show CDR1 as MNHNY and CDR2 as SVGAGI (reference sequence).

Notes on this clone: The junction and the germline gene differ at one end; a read error may be behind it. The genes are TRBV19 and TRBJ2-2, with D perhaps TRBD1 (5 bases). CDR3 length: 14 amino acids. The V gene's germline CDR1 is LNHDA and CDR2 SQIVND (reference sequence). The CDR3 region is CASSVDSPIGELFF. Written as DNA, the CDR3 is TGTGCCAGTAGTGTAGACAGTCCGATCGGGGAGCTGTTTTTT.